These 26 T cell receptor beta chains share one sample of origin, sequenced in a study of blood T cell repertoires in COVID-19. This table comes from immunoSEQ multiplex PCR, and its TCRdb copy is limited to in-frame clones, with some not included. The table records roughly 240,000 clones, approximately 85% of them present only once. Sequenced material: PBMCs or T cells enriched from blood (not recorded which). These TCRs come from a woman aged 45-65 years with acute COVID-19.

The chain employs TRBV24-1 and TRBJ2-3; D might be TRBD2 (6 bases). The CDR3 covers 15 residues. V was shortened by 4 bases and J by 2 bases, with 12 bases between the two germline ends. Germline CDR1 KGHDR, CDR2 SFDVKD. The CDR3 DNA is TGTGCCACCAGTGACCCCGGGCGGGACACAGATACGCAGTATTTT. Translating gives CATSDPGRDTDTQYF.

This rearrangement joins TRBV5-6 to TRBJ1-3; TRBD1 aligns across 10 bases. The CDR3 spans 16 residues. Germline V CDR1 and CDR2: SGHDT, YYEEEE. Unmatched junction bases numbered 6, after V lost 4 bases and J lost 2 bases. The CDR3 nucleotides read TGTGCCAGCAGCCGTCGACAGGGGGCCACTGGAAACACCATATATTTT. Its translation is CASSRRQGATGNTIYF.

V usage is TRBV6-1 and J usage is TRBJ1-1; no clear D. This CDR3 is built from 14 residues. The germline gives CDR1 MNHNS, CDR2 SASEGT. Trimming removed 2 bases at V and 7 bases at J, with 14 bases between. CDR3 in DNA: TGTGCCAGCAGTGAACTGGGAGGGAGAGGTGAAGCTTTCTTT. It is translated as CASSELGGRGEAFF.

Points on this clone: The DNA is omitted, as the CDR3 cannot be located on it reliably, and the CDR3 follows TCRdb's listing. J is TRBJ1-4 and V is TRBV7-8. The CDR3 is 14 amino acids long, termini counted. CDR1 SGHVS and CDR2 FQNEAQ come from the germline V gene. The CDR3 loop reads CASSPGTSVGTGTF.

The chain combines TRBV5-4 with TRBJ2-7, with 8 bases fitting TRBD2. The CDR3 loop spans 17 amino acids. The germline V gene has CDR1 SGHNT and CDR2 YYREEE (reference sequence). V lost 4 bases to trimming and J lost 0 bases; unmatched junction nucleotides: 12. This CDR3 reads CASSPSGGGFYSYEQYF. The CDR3 region has the DNA TGTGCCAGCAGCCCCTCGGGGGGGGGCTTCTACTCCTACGAGCAGTACTTC.

The V call is TRBV5-1, the J call TRBJ2-5, with 9 bases that match TRBD2. There are 14 residues in the CDR3. Germline loops: CDR1 SGHRS, CDR2 YFSETQ. J lost 5 bases, V lost 3 bases, and 5 bases had no gene match. CDR3 bases: TGCGCCAGCAGCTCGGGACTAGCTGTGGAGACCCAGTACTTC. Its protein is CASSSGLAVETQYF.

The chain uses TRBV29-1 and TRBJ2-5, with 10 bases aligning to TRBD2. CDR3 size: 12 residues. V was pared by 2 bases and J by 9 bases, with 3 bases of the junction left unmatched. The V gene's germline CDR1 is SQVTM and CDR2 ANQGSEA. The CDR3 DNA is TGCAGCGTTGAAACTAGCGGGGAGCCCCAGTACTTC. Translating gives CSVETSGEPQYF.

The chain uses TRBV18 and TRBJ1-5; 9 bases are shared with TRBD1. Germline V gene sequence: CDR1 KGHSH, CDR2 LQKENI. The CDR3 covers 15 residues. The trim removed 2 bases at V and 3 bases at J, leaving 2 bases unmatched. CDR3 sequence (DNA): TGTGCCAGCTCACCAGACAGGGGGTACAATCAGCCCCAGCATTTT. It translates to CASSPDRGYNQPQHF.

This chain connects TRBV11-3 to TRBJ2-1, with 13 bases lining up with TRBD2. Trimming at V came to 1 base and at J to 5 bases, leaving 11 bases not matched to a gene. The CDR3 is 19 residues long. Germline assignment: CDR1 SGHNT and CDR2 YENEEA. CDR3 nucleotides: TGTGCCAGCAGCTTAGTAGGCCCCCCCACTAGCGGGGGGGACAATGAGCAGTTCTTC. Its translation: CASSLVGPPTSGGDNEQFF.

J is TRBJ2-7 and V is TRBV18; 9 bases fit TRBD1. Germline V CDR1 and CDR2: KGHSH, LQKENI. The CDR3 has 13 residues. Trimming took 8 bases from V and 4 from J; bases not matched to a gene: 6. The CDR3 here is CASRGQGPYEQYF. The CDR3, as DNA: TGTGCCAGCCGCGGACAGGGGCCATACGAGCAGTACTTC.

This sequence joins TRBV5-1 and TRBJ2-5; TRBD1 agrees at 9 bases. Trimming at V came to 3 bases and at J to 5 bases, leaving 5 bases not matched to a gene. This CDR3 comprises 14 residues. The germline V gene encodes CDR1 SGHRS and CDR2 YFSETQ. The CDR3 loop is CASSSGTGIETQYF. CDR3 DNA: TGCGCCAGCAGCTCCGGGACAGGGATTGAGACCCAGTACTTC.

This clone was picked up a small number of times. The chain links TRBV5-1 to TRBJ1-1, with D uncertain. This CDR3 is built from 15 residues. Germline CDR1 and CDR2: SGHRS and YFSETQ. Trimming removed 0 bases from V and 1 base from J, with 10 bases in between. The CDR3 loop is CASSLGGVGNTEAFF. The CDR3 DNA follows: TGCGCCAGCAGCTTGGGCGGGGTGGGGAACACTGAAGCTTTCTTT.

V is TRBV6-5 and J is TRBJ1-5; maybe TRBD1 (5 bases). Trimming stripped 7 bases from V and 2 bases from J, with 15 bases between. The CDR3 length is 15 residues. Per germline, CDR1 MNHEY and CDR2 SVGAGI. In DNA form, the CDR3 reads TGTGCCAGCAAATCATCCCAGGGTGGCAATCAGCCCCAGCATTTT. As protein: CASKSSQGGNQPQHF.

The table lists this clone with a few counts. V and J are TRBV3-1 (or the pseudogene TRBV3-2) and TRBJ2-5; 8 nucleotides line up with TRBD2. From germline, CDR1 is LGHDT and CDR2 YNNKEL (reference sequence). The CDR3 sequence is 17 residues long. V gave up 4 bases and J gave up 0 bases; unmatched junction bases: 10. CDR3 bases: TGTGCCAGCAGCCCCCCTAAGCGGGAGCAGTACCAAGAGACCCAGTACTTC. Its protein product is CASSPPKREQYQETQYF.

The genes are TRBV5-1 and TRBJ2-6, with TRBD1 identical over 8 bases. Losses at the gene ends were 3 bases for V and 7 bases for J; bases not matched to a gene: 9. Germline assignment: CDR1 SGHRS and CDR2 YFSETQ. There are 16 residues in the CDR3. The CDR3, as DNA: TGCGCCAGCAGCTCGGACAGGGCGATAGGCGCCAACGTCCTGACTTTC. It yields the protein CASSSDRAIGANVLTF.

Details on this clone: Within the sample, other DNA sequences also encode this same CDR3. The gene calls are TRBV18 and TRBJ2-5, with 9 nucleotides matching TRBD1. Germline assignment: CDR1 KGHSH and CDR2 LQKENI. Unmatched junction bases numbered 3, after V lost 6 bases and J lost 1 base. CDR3 length: 14 residues. The CDR3 protein is CASSPDRGQETQYF. For the CDR3, the DNA is TGTGCCAGCTCTCCGGACAGGGGCCAAGAGACCCAGTACTTC.

The chain carries TRBV4-1 and TRBJ2-5; tentative D call: TRBD1 (6 bases). CDR1 is MGHRA and CDR2 is YSYEKL in the germline V gene. The ends were cut back, 0 bases at V and 2 bases at J, with 10 bases in the middle. The CDR3 contains 15 residues. In DNA, the CDR3 is TGCGCCAGCAGCCAAGAGGGGGCAGGACAAGAGACCCAGTACTTC. Translating gives CASSQEGAGQETQYF.

Only a few counts were recorded for this clone. This chain joins TRBV10-3 and TRBJ2-5; weak D call: TRBD2 (6 bases). This CDR3 has 15 amino acids. CDR1 is ENHRY, CDR2 SYGVKD, per germline. V was pared by 6 bases and J by 0 bases, with 14 bases between. CDR3 protein: CAISEAGPHQETQYF. CDR3 coding DNA: TGTGCCATCAGCGAAGCGGGTCCCCACCAAGAGACCCAGTACTTC.

This chain joins TRBV2 and TRBJ1-2, with 8 bases fitting TRBD1. CDR3 length: 13 amino acids. V shed 7 bases and J 5 bases; nucleotides not matched to a gene: 6. Germline V gene sequence: CDR1 SNHLY, CDR2 FYNNEI. The DNA for the CDR3 is TGTGCCAGCACCGACAGGGGATGGTATGGCTACACCTTC. Translating gives CASTDRGWYGYTF.

The chain has TRBV5-4 and TRBJ2-2, with TRBD2 matching 11 bases. This CDR3 is 17 amino acids long. V lost 4 bases to trimming and J lost 6 bases; unmatched junction nucleotides: 11. Germline loops: CDR1 SGHNT, CDR2 YYREEE (reference sequence). In DNA, the CDR3 is TGTGCCAGCAGCCCTATAGCGGGGGGGCTATCCGCCGGGGAGCTGTTTTTT. Its protein product is CASSPIAGGLSAGELFF.

The genes are TRBV16 and TRBJ1-2, with D possibly being TRBD1 (6 bases). This CDR3 is 17 amino acids long. CDR1 is KGHSY, CDR2 FQNENV, per germline. V was shortened by 3 bases and J by 3 bases, with 20 bases between the two germline ends. The CDR3 reads CASSHLLSQGADYGYTF. Written as DNA, the CDR3 is TGTGCCAGCAGCCACCTCTTATCACAGGGTGCCGACTATGGCTACACCTTC.

The genes are TRBV5-6 and TRBJ1-1, with 7 bases aligning to TRBD1. The ends lost 0 bases at V and 4 bases at J; junction bases unmatched: 9. This CDR3 region has 16 residues. Germline V gives CDR1 SGHDT, CDR2 YYEEEE. The CDR3 nucleotides are TGTGCCAGCAGCTTGGCCGGAGGGGGCGGAGGCACTGAAGCTTTCTTT. This translates into CASSLAGGGGGTEAFF. The variable domain in full, completed from reference TRBV5-6 and TRBJ1-1, reads DAGVTQSPTHLIKTRGQQVTLRCSPKSGHDTVSWYQQALGQGPQFIFQYYEEEERQRGNFPDRFSGHQFPNYSSELNVNALLLGDSALYLCASSLAGGGGGTEAFFGQGTRLTVV.

The chain couples TRBV6-6 to TRBJ1-4; possible D gene TRBD1, 5 bases. With 4 bases removed from V and 2 bases from J, the gap between germline ends came to 14 bases. This CDR3 comprises 16 residues. Germline-derived CDR1 and CDR2 are MNHNY and SVGAGI (reference sequence). CDR3 sequence reads: CASSLRRQPTNEKLFF. In DNA form, the CDR3 reads TGTGCCAGCAGTTTGAGAAGACAGCCCACTAATGAAAAACTGTTTTTT.

This chain connects TRBV7-9 to TRBJ2-5; D gene uncertain. The V gene lost 4 bases and the J gene lost 4 bases, with 16 bases spanning the gap. The CDR3 is 15 amino acids. Germline CDR1 SEHNR, CDR2 FQNEAQ (reference sequence). The CDR3 reads CASSYEPALLETQYF. The CDR3 DNA follows: TGTGCCAGCAGCTACGAACCCGCCCTACTAGAGACCCAGTACTTC.

The chain has TRBV23-1 and TRBJ2-7; 8 nucleotides line up with TRBD2. TRBV23-1 counts as an open reading frame of uncertain function. With 6 bases clipped from V and 0 bases from J, the junction kept 7 bases outside the gene matches. The CDR3 covers 15 residues. The CDR3 protein is CASSRSGGPSYEQYF. The CDR3 DNA reads as TGCGCCAGCAGCCGAAGCGGGGGCCCCTCCTACGAGCAGTACTTC.

The gene calls are TRBV7-9 and TRBJ1-3, with 7 bases fitting TRBD1. This CDR3 is built from 14 residues. The V gene end was trimmed by 5 bases and the J gene end by 6 bases; junction bases not matched to a gene: 7. In germline, CDR1 is SEHNR, CDR2 FQNEAQ (reference sequence). The CDR3 DNA sequence: TGTGCCAGCAGCCTGAAGGAGGGGGCAAACACCATATATTTT. Residues: CASSLKEGANTIYF.